These 30 T cell receptor beta chains originate from one sample sequenced in a study of T cell repertoires in ileal Crohn's disease. Generated by immunoSEQ multiplex PCR, the TCRdb table keeps only in-frame clones and is missing some. The data show nearly 11,000 clones, roughly two thirds seen once. Time point noted: neoterminal ileum biopsy at postoperative endoscopy, about 6 months after surgery. Sequencing was carried out using ileal tissue. All receptors derive from an adult with Crohn's disease.

This clone was recorded a few times. The rearrangement links TRBV27 to TRBJ2-7; a possible D gene is TRBD2 (5 bases). The CDR3 extends over 13 amino acids. Germline loops: CDR1 MNHEY, CDR2 SMNVEV (reference sequence). The germline V and J ends were trimmed by 5 bases and 7 bases, with 15 bases remaining between them. CDR3 in DNA: TGTGCCAGCAGTACTAATAATAGAGGGGAGCAGTACTTC. This sequence encodes CASSTNNRGEQYF.

This clone was observed a few times. This chain connects TRBV11-2 to TRBJ2-2; 9 nucleotides agree with TRBD2. CDR3 length equals 16 residues. Germline CDR1 and CDR2: SGHAT and FQNNGV. J gave up 8 bases and V 1 base, and 8 bases lay outside the gene matches. The CDR3 nucleotides are TGTGCCAGCAGCTTAGTCTTAGCGGGAGCTGGAGGGGAGCTGTTTTTT. It translates to CASSLVLAGAGGELFF.

The chain uses TRBV7-9 and TRBJ2-5; 8 bases align to TRBD2. TRBJ2-7 explains the end of the DNA better; the J call may be wrong. Germline loops: CDR1 SEHNR, CDR2 FQNEAQ (reference sequence). The CDR3 has 19 amino acids. CDR3 protein: CASSPPLVAGTRSSYEQYF. CDR3 in DNA: TGTGCCAGCAGCCCGCCCCTTGTAGCCGGGACTAGGAGCTCCTACGAGCAGTACTTC.

This clone occurred once. The chain combines TRBV27 with TRBJ2-1; TRBD2 agrees at 7 bases. There are 16 residues in the CDR3. CDR1 is MNHEY and CDR2 is SMNVEV in the germline V gene (reference sequence). The V and J ends lost 8 bases and 9 bases, in that order; junction bases with no gene match: 19. CDR3 sequence: CASGVGGGVLKSEQFF. CDR3 DNA: TGTGCCAGCGGGGTCGGCGGGGGTGTTTTGAAGAGTGAGCAGTTCTTC.

The rearrangement joins TRBV5-1 to TRBJ1-2; 7 bases are a match to TRBD1. J gave up 13 bases and V 2 bases, and 17 bases lay outside the gene matches. Germline CDR1 reads SGHRS; CDR2 reads YFSETQ. The CDR3 has 15 amino acids. This chain's CDR3 is CASSLGGTQGGMCTF. The CDR3 DNA reads as TGCGCCAGCAGCTTAGGGGGGACCCAGGGGGGAATGTGCACCTTC.

The chain uses TRBV11-2 and TRBJ1-2; D uncertain. CDR3 size: 13 residues. V lost 1 base and J lost 2, with 5 bases in between. The germline CDR1 and CDR2 sequences are SGHAT and FQNNGV. The CDR3 sequence is CASSLGRNYGYTF. The CDR3 region has the DNA TGTGCCAGCAGCTTAGGCAGAAACTATGGCTACACCTTC.

This clone appeared a few times. V gene TRBV28 combines with J gene TRBJ2-7; unclear D gene. The ends were cut back, 3 bases at V and 0 bases at J, with 6 bases in the middle. From germline, CDR1 is MDHEN and CDR2 SYDVKM. This CDR3 comprises 13 residues. The CDR3 bases are TGTGCCAGCAGTTTGGGCATCTCCTACGAGCAGTACTTC. Translation: CASSLGISYEQYF. The full variable domain, in which reference TRBV28 and TRBJ2-7 provide the parts outside the CDR3, is DVKVTQSSRYLVKRTGEKVFLECVQDMDHENMFWYRQDPGLGLRLIYFSYDVKMKEKGDIPEGYSVSREKKERFSLILESASTNQTSMYLCASSLGISYEQYFGPGTRLTVT.

This chain links TRBV10-2 with TRBJ1-1; the D is unclear. V shed 5 bases and J shed 10 bases, with 14 bases lying between them. Germline CDR1 reads WSHSY; CDR2 reads SAAADI. The CDR3 is made up of 12 amino acids. The CDR3 sequence: CASSSSGMGAFF. In nucleotides, the CDR3 is TGCGCCAGCAGTTCCTCAGGAATGGGAGCTTTCTTT.

V is TRBV7-9 and J is TRBJ2-7; D may be TRBD1 (5 bases). Trimming shortened V by 5 bases and J by 2 bases, and 13 bases separated the two germline ends. CDR1 is SEHNR and CDR2 is FQNEAQ in the germline V gene (reference sequence). The CDR3 is 14 amino acids. The CDR3 DNA sequence: TGTGCCAGCAGCCCGAACAGGCTGACCTACGAGCAGTACTTC. Translated, it gives CASSPNRLTYEQYF.

This clone was recorded once. V and J are TRBV19 and TRBJ2-7; TRBD1 aligns across 8 bases. Per germline, CDR1 LNHDA and CDR2 SQIVND (reference sequence). J was trimmed by 0 bases and V by 9 bases; bases with no gene match: 7. This CDR3 comprises 14 residues. The CDR3 loop reads CASSTGAFSYEQYF. The CDR3 DNA is TGTGCCAGCTCGACAGGGGCCTTCTCCTACGAGCAGTACTTC.

This clone was seen more than once but under ten times. This chain joins TRBV28 and TRBJ1-5, with D hard to call. Per germline, CDR1 MDHEN and CDR2 SYDVKM. Trimming took 4 bases from V and 5 from J, leaving 18 bases between them. The CDR3 spans 16 residues. Written as DNA, the CDR3 is TGTGCCAGCAGTTCCAGAATCCGGGAGTTTGATCAGCCCCAGCATTTT. Residues: CASSSRIREFDQPQHF.

The chain is built from TRBV27 and TRBJ2-7, with 8 bases identical to TRBD1. The CDR3 is 15 amino acids. After removal of 2 bases from V and 5 bases from J, the junction contained 8 bases not matched to a gene. CDR1 and CDR2 (germline): MNHEY, SMNVEV (reference sequence). For the CDR3, the DNA is TGTGCCAGCAGTTTACGGCTTGACAGGGGACACGAGCAGTACTTC. Protein sequence: CASSLRLDRGHEQYF.

The CDR3 region has the DNA TGTGCCAGTAGTCCACGACAGGGAGTTCGTTCGGACACTGAAGCTTTCTTT. It yields the protein CASSPRQGVRSDTEAFF. The V and J genes are TRBV19 and TRBJ1-1; 7 bases match TRBD1. The germline V gene encodes CDR1 LNHDA and CDR2 SQIVND (reference sequence). The CDR3 has 17 amino acids. Trimming cost V 5 bases and J 3 bases; bases outside gene matches: 15.

The chain uses TRBV28 and TRBJ2-1; 7 bases line up with TRBD1. There are 14 residues in the CDR3. V was pared by 5 bases and J by 8 bases, with 9 bases of the junction left unmatched. CDR1 and CDR2 from the germline V gene are MDHEN and SYDVKM. The CDR3 DNA sequence: TGTGCCAGCAGTACTATCCGAGACAGGGATGAGCAGTTCTTC. As protein: CASSTIRDRDEQFF.

This chain joins TRBV5-4 and TRBJ1-1, with D unclear. The germline gives CDR1 SGHNT, CDR2 YYREEE (reference sequence). With 7 bases removed from V and 0 bases from J, the gap between germline ends came to 10 bases. The CDR3 spans 13 residues. The CDR3 DNA is TGTGCCAGCTCCCGGGGTATGAACACTGAAGCTTTCTTT. Protein: CASSRGMNTEAFF.

The chain recombines TRBV30 with TRBJ2-1; 10 bases line up with TRBD2. V lost 0 bases and J lost 8; bases outside the gene matches: 10. This CDR3 region has 16 residues. The V gene's germline CDR1 is GTSNPN and CDR2 SVGIG (reference sequence). The CDR3 bases are TGTGCCTGGAGTGTATTTCTAGCGGGAGTGGGTCATGAGCAGTTCTTC. Translated, it gives CAWSVFLAGVGHEQFF.

The chain uses TRBV29-1 and TRBJ2-5; TRBD2 might be the D (7 bases). The CDR3 totals 13 residues. V lost 8 bases, J lost 5 bases, and 18 bases lay in between. Looked up from germline, CDR1 is SQVTM and CDR2 is ANQGSEA. The CDR3 sequence: CSILGGGVETQYF. For the CDR3, the DNA is TGCAGCATCCTGGGAGGGGGTGTGGAGACCCAGTACTTC.

This chain connects TRBV5-4 to TRBJ2-3, with 7 bases fitting TRBD1. CDR3 length equals 14 residues. Germline-derived CDR1 and CDR2 are SGHNT and YYREEE (reference sequence). Unmatched junction bases numbered 7, after V lost 4 bases and J lost 5 bases. This CDR3 reads CASSQQGREDTQYF. CDR3 DNA: TGTGCCAGCAGCCAACAGGGGAGAGAAGATACGCAGTATTTT.

This sequence joins TRBV11-3 and TRBJ2-1; 9 bases align to TRBD2. After removal of 2 bases from V and 8 bases from J, the junction contained 10 bases not matched to a gene. Per the germline V gene, CDR1 is SGHNT and CDR2 is YENEEA. CDR3 length equals 16 residues. This CDR3 reads CASSLSGSGSSHEQFF. The CDR3 region has the DNA TGTGCCAGCAGCTTATCCGGTAGCGGGAGTTCCCATGAGCAGTTCTTC.

This clone was recorded once. The chain uses TRBV5-1 and TRBJ2-5, with a tentative D call TRBD2 (7 bases). The CDR3 runs to 13 residues. Trimming took 6 bases from V and 6 from J, leaving 15 bases between them. Germline values: CDR1 SGHRS, CDR2 YFSETQ. The chain's CDR3 is CASTLRGAQTQYF. CDR3 coding DNA: TGCGCCAGCACCCTACGGGGGGCTCAGACCCAGTACTTC.

Only one count was recorded for this clone. The sample carries other DNA sequences with the same CDR3. The rearrangement uses TRBV2 and TRBJ1-5, with D hard to call. This CDR3 has 13 amino acids. Germline CDR1 reads SNHLY; CDR2 reads FYNNEI. V lost 7 bases to trimming and J lost 1 base, with 8 bases between them. CDR3 in DNA: TGTGCCAGCAAACGGGAGAGCAATCAGCCCCAGCATTTT. Its translation is CASKRESNQPQHF.

This clone was observed a single time. The chain combines TRBV25-1 with TRBJ2-3; 11 bases agree with TRBD2. V was pared by 8 bases and J by 3 bases, with 4 bases of the junction left unmatched. Germline lookup yields CDR1 MGHDK and CDR2 SYGVNS. The CDR3 is 14 amino acids. The CDR3, as DNA: TGTGCCAGCTCGACTAGCGGGATGACAGATACGCAGTATTTT. Its translation: CASSTSGMTDTQYF.

This chain uses TRBV4-1 with TRBJ1-3; tentative D call: TRBD1 (6 bases). The germline gives CDR1 MGHRA, CDR2 YSYEKL. V shed 4 bases and J shed 1 base, with 14 bases lying between them. The CDR3 is 16 amino acids. The CDR3 DNA reads TGCGCCAGCAGCCGCCGACAGGACCTGTCTGGAAACACCATATATTTT. Amino acids: CASSRRQDLSGNTIYF.

This clone was seen more than once but under ten times. V gene TRBV28 combines with J gene TRBJ2-3; TRBD1 agrees at 8 bases. The length of the CDR3 is 15 residues. From germline, CDR1 is MDHEN and CDR2 SYDVKM. Trimming took 8 bases from V and 2 from J; bases not matched to a gene: 9. The CDR3 loop reads CASDQEGQVTDTQYF. As DNA, the CDR3 is TGTGCCAGCGATCAGGAGGGACAGGTCACAGATACGCAGTATTTT.

The chain carries TRBV6-5 and TRBJ2-7, with D perhaps matching TRBD1 (6 bases). The length of the CDR3 is 13 residues. Looked up from germline, CDR1 is MNHEY and CDR2 is SVGAGI. Trimming removed 6 bases at V and 3 bases at J, with 12 bases between. This CDR3 reads CASSWGRLYEQYF. In DNA, the CDR3 is TGTGCCAGCAGCTGGGGGCGCCTCTACGAGCAGTACTTC.

This clone has just one count. J is TRBJ2-7 and V is TRBV11-2; D call uncertain. CDR1 SGHAT and CDR2 FQNNGV come from the germline V gene. The CDR3 is 16 amino acids. V lost 1 base and J 2 bases, leaving 15 bases between the germline ends. Here the CDR3 reads CASSLVPGVTAYEQYF. The CDR3 DNA follows: TGTGCCAGCAGCTTAGTCCCGGGTGTTACGGCCTACGAGCAGTACTTC.

This clone occurred once. V gene TRBV4-1 combines with J gene TRBJ2-7; 7 nucleotides match TRBD1. With 0 bases clipped from V and 6 bases from J, the junction kept 2 bases outside the gene matches. The length of the CDR3 is 13 residues. The germline CDR1 and CDR2 sequences are MGHRA and YSYEKL. The CDR3 spells CASSQDRGSEQYF. The CDR3 bases are TGCGCCAGCAGCCAAGACAGGGGGAGCGAGCAGTACTTC.

The chain uses TRBV5-1 and TRBJ2-3, with D tentatively TRBD2 (5 bases). V was trimmed by 1 base and J by 0 bases, leaving 9 bases between them. CDR1 is SGHRS and CDR2 is YFSETQ in the germline V gene. The CDR3 has 15 residues. The CDR3 nucleotides are TGCGCCAGCAGCTTGTGGCGGGCTAGCACAGATACGCAGTATTTT. This sequence encodes CASSLWRASTDTQYF.

J is TRBJ2-5 and V is TRBV6-6; 7 bases line up with TRBD1. V trimming: 0 bases; J trimming: 1 base; junction bases outside the gene matches: 5. There are 16 residues in the CDR3. CDR1 is MNHNY and CDR2 is SVGAGI in the germline V gene (reference sequence). The CDR3 region has the DNA TGTGCCAGCAGTTACTCTCGGGACAGAACCCAAGAGACCCAGTACTTC. Encoded protein: CASSYSRDRTQETQYF.

The V call is TRBV2, the J call TRBJ1-4; 8 nucleotides match TRBD1. The CDR3 contains 15 residues. Germline V gene sequence: CDR1 SNHLY, CDR2 FYNNEI. Trimming took 6 bases from V and 2 from J; bases not matched to a gene: 5. This CDR3 is CASRLTGGTNEKLFF. The CDR3 DNA follows: TGTGCCAGCAGACTAACAGGGGGGACTAATGAAAAACTGTTTTTT.